These 3 T cell receptor beta chains were sequenced from one sample in a study of shared clonotypes between healthy human individuals. Measured with immunoSEQ multiplex PCR; TCRdb has only the in-frame clones, and not every one. The data hold more than 1.2 million clones, with just under 99% observed a single time. Source material: naive CD4+ T cells sorted from blood. Subset denoted: CD45RA+ positively selected. These receptor sequences come from a man younger than 40 in good health.

The chain has TRBV5-1 and TRBJ2-2; weak D call: TRBD2 (6 bases). Germline CDR1 and CDR2: SGHRS and YFSETQ. The CDR3 spans 15 residues. The V gene lost 0 bases and the J gene lost 6 bases, with 12 bases spanning the gap. CDR3 DNA: TGCGCCAGCAGCTTGGCACCTAGCGTTGCCGGGGAGCTGTTTTTT. Amino acids: CASSLAPSVAGELFF. The complete variable domain, with remaining parts taken from reference TRBV5-1 and TRBJ2-2, reads KAGVTQTPRYLIKTRGQQVTLSCSPISGHRSVSWYQQTPGQGLQFLFEYFSETQRNKGNFPGRFSGRQFSNSRSEMNVSTLELGDSALYLCASSLAPSVAGELFFGEGSRLTVL.

V gene TRBV20-1 combines with J gene TRBJ2-5; maybe TRBD2 (5 bases). CDR3 size: 11 residues. CDR1 and CDR2 (germline): DFQATT, SNEGSKA (reference sequence). V was trimmed by 5 bases and J by 4 bases, leaving 8 bases between them. In nucleotides, the CDR3 is TGCAGTGCTGTAGCGCTAGAGACCCAGTACTTC. Translation: CSAVALETQYF.

V and J are TRBV25-1 and TRBJ2-7, with 11 bases aligning to TRBD2. CDR1 is MGHDK, CDR2 SYGVNS, per germline. The CDR3 runs 18 residues. J lost 5 bases, V lost 9 bases, and 21 bases had no gene match. The CDR3 here is CASTLPPHQLAGEDEQYF. DNA for the CDR3: TGTGCCAGTACACTCCCCCCCCACCAACTAGCGGGAGAGGACGAGCAGTACTTC.